This entry is about one TCR beta chain. Its antigen is unidentified. Assay: immunoSEQ multiplex PCR; the TCRdb copy retains only in-frame clones and omits some. The sample has about 120,000 clones; 70% to 90% are singletons. The sample comes from a study of T cell responses to AZD1222 COVID-19 vaccine. The CDR3 is made up of 17 amino acids. V dropped 5 bases and J dropped 2; count of bases not matched to a gene: 11. In germline, CDR1 is SGHNT, CDR2 YENEEA. The study's findings and limits: Repertoires were obtained only post-peak T cell response. The span of vaccine-associated CD4 TCRs extended across spike, with dominance at 160-218 and 743-854. It was only 6 or 7 AZD1222 recipients who were seropositive at baseline.

This receptor was identified in an adult who received the AZD1222 COVID-19 vaccine. The chain links TRBV11-3 to TRBJ2-2; 7 bases match TRBD1. The sample in question was peripheral blood, obtained 28 days after the second AZD1222 dose. CDR3 nucleotide sequence: TGTGCCAGCAGCGTTAACCGGGACAGTTTAAACACCGGGGAGCTGTTTTTT. This codes for CASSVNRDSLNTGELFF.